These 21 T cell receptor beta chains share one sample of origin, sequenced in a study of tissue T cells after allogeneic stem cell transplantation. The assay was immunoSEQ multiplex PCR, and TCRdb's table has in-frame clones only and misses some. The sample has more than 9,000 clones; about two thirds are singletons. Here the sequenced sample was tissue from the right colon, taken at autopsy. The receptors were gathered from a woman aged 18 to 55 with breast cancer.

This clone is categorized as large. The genes are TRBV6-2 or TRBV6-3 and TRBJ1-5; 7 nucleotides agree with TRBD1. CDR1 MNHEY and CDR2 SVGEGT come from the germline V gene. V gave up 6 bases and J gave up 2 bases; unmatched junction bases: 7. The CDR3 runs 15 residues. In DNA, the CDR3 is TGTGCCAGCAGCCGGAACAGGGGTGGCAATCAGCCCCAGCATTTT. Protein: CASSRNRGGNQPQHF.

This rearrangement joins TRBV5-8 to TRBJ2-7; 7 bases are shared with TRBD2. Germline V CDR1 and CDR2: SGHTS, YDEGEE. This CDR3 has 15 amino acids. The junction had 13 bases not matched to a gene; V was cut back by 4 bases and J by 6 bases. In DNA, the CDR3 is TGTGCCAGCAGCCCTGGTGACTCCCCGGGGGGCGAGCAGTACTTC. Its protein is CASSPGDSPGGEQYF. The full variable domain, rest sourced from reference TRBV5-8 and TRBJ2-7, is EAGVTQSPTHLIKTRGQQATLRCSPISGHTSVYWYQQALGLGLQFLLWYDEGEERNRGNFPPRFSGRQFPNYSSELNVNALELEDSALYLCASSPGDSPGGEQYFGPGTRLTVT.

V gene TRBV7-2 combines with J gene TRBJ2-7; 7 bases fit TRBD1. The CDR3 totals 14 residues. Germline values: CDR1 SGHTA, CDR2 FQGNSA. Losses at the gene ends were 4 bases for V and 6 bases for J; bases not matched to a gene: 9. The CDR3 loop is CASSSDMTGTEQYF. CDR3 sequence (DNA): TGTGCCAGCAGCTCCGACATGACAGGGACCGAGCAGTACTTC.

This rearrangement joins TRBV14 to TRBJ1-2, with D hard to call. Trimming left V 3 bases short and J 8 bases short, with 10 bases between. Germline CDR1 SGHDN, CDR2 FVKESK. CDR3 size: 12 residues. This chain's CDR3 is CASSHGPGGYTF. The CDR3 DNA sequence: TGTGCCAGCAGCCATGGCCCCGGGGGCTACACCTTC.

The chain uses TRBV6-2 or TRBV6-3 and TRBJ1-2; D may be TRBD1 (5 bases). Germline CDR1 MNHEY, CDR2 SVGEGT. This CDR3 is built from 13 residues. V was pared by 1 base and J by 3 bases, with 6 bases between. DNA for the CDR3: TGTGCCAGCAGTTACTGGGACCACTATGGCTACACCTTC. Protein product: CASSYWDHYGYTF.

The chain recombines TRBV5-1 with TRBJ2-1, with D unresolved. Germline V gives CDR1 SGHRS, CDR2 YFSETQ. The CDR3 covers 11 residues. Trimming cost V 8 bases and J 4 bases, with 7 bases left between them. The DNA for the CDR3 is TGCGCCAGGGGAATTTACAATGAGCAGTTCTTC. Translating gives CARGIYNEQFF.

The J gene is TRBJ2-3, the V gene TRBV9, with 7 bases fitting TRBD1. J was trimmed by 2 bases and V by 7 bases; bases with no gene match: 1. Germline values: CDR1 SGDLS, CDR2 YYNGEE. This CDR3 has 12 residues. The chain's CDR3 is CASGTATDTQYF. CDR3 nucleotide sequence: TGTGCCAGCGGGACAGCCACAGATACGCAGTATTTT.

The rearrangement uses TRBV3-1 (or the pseudogene TRBV3-2) and TRBJ2-1; 10 bases agree with TRBD2. Losses at the gene ends were 4 bases for V and 7 bases for J; bases not matched to a gene: 10. The CDR3 has 16 amino acids. The germline V gene encodes CDR1 LGHDT and CDR2 YNNKEL (reference sequence). In DNA, the CDR3 is TGTGCCAGCAGCCGAGCGGGGGGGCCCGCGAATAATGAGCAGTTCTTC. Amino acid sequence: CASSRAGGPANNEQFF.

This clone was seen just once. The chain carries TRBV24-1 and TRBJ2-3; 7 positions match TRBD2. This CDR3 is 15 amino acids long. CDR1 and CDR2 (germline): KGHDR, SFDVKD. The trim removed 5 bases at V and 2 bases at J, leaving 6 bases unmatched. The CDR3 DNA follows: TGTGCCACCAGTGCTCAGGGAGGGCTCACAGATACGCAGTATTTT. This gives the protein CATSAQGGLTDTQYF.

The CDR3 sequence: CSASSHRAYEQYF. The CDR3 DNA sequence: TGCAGTGCTAGTAGCCACAGAGCCTACGAGCAGTACTTC. The chain joins TRBV20-1 to TRBJ2-7; D unclear. The germline V gene has CDR1 DFQATT and CDR2 SNEGSKA (reference sequence). The ends were cut back, 3 bases at V and 2 bases at J, with 11 bases in the middle. The CDR3 covers 13 residues.

The rearrangement joins TRBV4-2 to TRBJ2-7, with D possibly matching TRBD1 (5 bases). Looked up from germline, CDR1 is LGHNA and CDR2 is YNFKEQ. The CDR3 sequence is 15 residues long. Trimming stripped 4 bases from V and 5 bases from J, with 18 bases between. The CDR3 nucleotides are TGTGCCAGCAGCCTAGGGGTGGATAGGAGCGACGAGCAGTACTTC. This sequence encodes CASSLGVDRSDEQYF.

V usage is TRBV4-3 and J usage is TRBJ1-5; no reliable D call. Germline CDR1 reads LGHNA; CDR2 reads YSLEER. This CDR3 region has 15 residues. Trimming removed 2 bases from V and 4 bases from J, with 12 bases in between. CDR3 sequence: CASSQTYRENQPQHF. The CDR3 DNA is TGCGCCAGCAGCCAAACATACCGGGAAAATCAGCCCCAGCATTTT.

The chain employs TRBV6-1 and TRBJ2-3, with 11 bases lining up with TRBD2. The trim removed 2 bases at V and 5 bases at J, leaving 3 bases unmatched. CDR3 length: 15 amino acids. Germline assignment: CDR1 MNHNS and CDR2 SASEGT. CDR3 loop: CASSELAGGGDTQYF. CDR3 nucleotides: TGTGCCAGCAGTGAACTAGCGGGAGGCGGAGATACGCAGTATTTT.

This chain links TRBV5-5 with TRBJ2-1; D unclear. The germline V and J ends were trimmed by 1 base and 8 bases, with 10 bases remaining between them. The V gene's germline CDR1 is SGHKS and CDR2 YYEKEE (reference sequence). The CDR3 runs 13 residues. DNA of the CDR3: TGTGCCAGCAGCTTGCCCAGCCGTGATGAGCAGTTCTTC. Translation: CASSLPSRDEQFF.

The rearrangement joins TRBV29-1 to TRBJ2-1; TRBD2 is a possible D gene (6 bases). This CDR3 is 14 amino acids long. V shed 6 bases and J shed 0 bases, with 12 bases lying between them. The germline CDR1 and CDR2 sequences are SQVTM and ANQGSEA. CDR3 sequence (DNA): TGCAGCGTGGTGGACGGGGGCTCCTACAATGAGCAGTTCTTC. It codes for CSVVDGGSYNEQFF.

The V gene is TRBV25-1, the J gene TRBJ1-2; D remains unclear. Trimming pared 3 bases from V and 7 bases from J, leaving 12 bases between. The CDR3 is made up of 13 amino acids. The germline V gene encodes CDR1 MGHDK and CDR2 SYGVNS. CDR3 protein: CASSDSAASGYTF. In DNA form, the CDR3 reads TGTGCCAGCAGTGACTCCGCCGCGAGTGGCTACACCTTC.

This sequence joins TRBV5-8 and TRBJ1-1; no clear D gene. Germline CDR1 is SGHTS and CDR2 is YDEGEE. The length of the CDR3 is 12 residues. Trimming removed 4 bases from V and 10 bases from J, with 14 bases in between. CDR3 residues: CASSPLGLGAFF. CDR3 in DNA: TGTGCCAGCAGCCCCCTAGGCCTAGGAGCTTTCTTT.

The rearrangement links TRBV7-9 to TRBJ2-5, with D possibly being TRBD1 or TRBD2 (5 bases each). V lost 4 bases and J lost 3, with 12 bases in between. Germline lookup yields CDR1 SEHNR and CDR2 FQNEAQ (reference sequence). The CDR3 length is 14 residues. The CDR3 DNA reads as TGTGCCAGCAGCTGGGGCCAGGGAGAAGAGACCCAGTACTTC. This codes for CASSWGQGEETQYF.

This clone was detected only once. V and J are TRBV24-1 and TRBJ2-1, with 10 bases identical to TRBD2. The CDR3 is 19 amino acids. Trimming removed 1 base from V and 11 bases from J; junction bases left unmatched: 19. Germline CDR1 KGHDR, CDR2 SFDVKD. CDR3 amino acids: CATSDLPAGSSGRAGQQFF. CDR3 bases: TGTGCCACCAGTGATTTACCCGCCGGCTCCAGCGGGAGGGCAGGTCAGCAGTTCTTC.

The rearrangement joins TRBV4-1 to TRBJ2-1, with D maybe TRBD1 (5 bases). Per germline, CDR1 MGHRA and CDR2 YSYEKL. This CDR3 is built from 15 residues. With 3 bases removed from V and 7 bases from J, the gap between germline ends came to 16 bases. As DNA, the CDR3 is TGCGCCAGCAGCCACTACCCGCAGGGTAGTAATGAGCAGTTCTTC. As protein: CASSHYPQGSNEQFF.

This chain uses TRBV6-6 with TRBJ2-7; no clear D. CDR3 length: 11 residues. Trimming left V 6 bases short and J 2 bases short, with 5 bases between. The germline V gene has CDR1 MNHNY and CDR2 SVGAGI (reference sequence). The CDR3 DNA follows: TGTGCCAGCAGGGTTGCCTACGAGCAGTACTTC. Protein: CASRVAYEQYF.